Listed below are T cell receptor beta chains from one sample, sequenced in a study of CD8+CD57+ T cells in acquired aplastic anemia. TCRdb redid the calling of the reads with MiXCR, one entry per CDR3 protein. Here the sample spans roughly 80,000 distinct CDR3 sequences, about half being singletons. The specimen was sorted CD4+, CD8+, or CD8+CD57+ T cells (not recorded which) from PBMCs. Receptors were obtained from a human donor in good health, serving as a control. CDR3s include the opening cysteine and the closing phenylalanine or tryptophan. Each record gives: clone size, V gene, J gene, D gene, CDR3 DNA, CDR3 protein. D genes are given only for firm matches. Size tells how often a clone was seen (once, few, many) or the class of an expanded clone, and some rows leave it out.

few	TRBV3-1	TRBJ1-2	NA	TGTGCCAGCAGCCAAGATATCGACAACATCTATGGCTACACCTTC	CASSQDIDNIYGYTF
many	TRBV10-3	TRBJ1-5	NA	TGTGCCATCAGTGGAGGGGAGGAAGAGAGCAATCAGCCCCAGCATTTT	CAISGGEEESNQPQHF
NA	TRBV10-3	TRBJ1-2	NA	TGTGCCATCAAACAAACGTCGGGCTATGGCTACACCTTC	CAIKQTSGYGYTF
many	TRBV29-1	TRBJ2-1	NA	TGCAGCGTTCGTAGGCGGTACGAGCAGTTCTTC	CSVRRRYEQFF
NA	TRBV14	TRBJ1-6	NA	TGTGCCAGCAGCCAAGGTCGTAGGCTACCACCCCTCCACTTT	CASSQGRRLPPLHF
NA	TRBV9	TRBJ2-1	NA	TGTGCCAGCGGGGGGCCGAGGAATGAGCAGTTCTTC	CASGGPRNEQFF
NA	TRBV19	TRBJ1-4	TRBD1	TGTGCCAGTAGTATAGAGTCGACAGGGGGGGAAAAACTGTTTTTT	CASSIESTGGEKLFF
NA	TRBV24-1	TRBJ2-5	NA	TGTGCCACCAGTGATTTTGGCCCGGCGCAGGCATCTTTCGGGGAGACCCAGTACTTC	CATSDFGPAQASFGETQYF
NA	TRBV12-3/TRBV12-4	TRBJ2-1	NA	TGTGCCAGCAGTTATAGCGTCGGGACACTCAATGAGCAGTTCTTC	CASSYSVGTLNEQFF
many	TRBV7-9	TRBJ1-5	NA	TGTGCCAGCAGCCCAAGCAATCAGCCCCAGCATTTT	CASSPSNQPQHF
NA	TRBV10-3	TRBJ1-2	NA	TGTGCCATCGGAGGGGAGGGCTACACCTTC	CAIGGEGYTF
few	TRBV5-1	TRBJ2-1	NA	TGCGCCAGCAGCTCCCTTAACAATGAGCAGTTCTTC	CASSSLNNEQFF
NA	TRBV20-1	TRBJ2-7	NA	TGCAGTGCTAGGGCGGAGGTTACTTCCTACGAGCAGTACTTC	CSARAEVTSYEQYF
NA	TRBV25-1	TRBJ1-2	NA	TGTGCCAGCAGTGAAGCTCCAGGCGGCTACACCTTC	CASSEAPGGYTF
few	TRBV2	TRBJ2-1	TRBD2	TGTGCCAGCAGTGCTGCGAGCGGGGGCAGTGAGCAGTTCTTC	CASSAASGGSEQFF
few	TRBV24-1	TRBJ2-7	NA	TGTGCCACCAGGTCGGGCTACGAGCAGTACTTC	CATRSGYEQYF
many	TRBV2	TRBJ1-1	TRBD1	TGTGCCAGCAGTGGCGGCAGGGGGGAGAGCACTGAAGCTTTCTTT	CASSGGRGESTEAFF
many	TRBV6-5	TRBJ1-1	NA	TGTGCCAGCAGTTACGGGGGGACTGAAGCTTTCTTT	CASSYGGTEAFF
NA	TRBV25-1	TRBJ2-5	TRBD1	TGTGCCAGCAGTAGGCTAGACAGGGGGCGTGAGGAGACCCAGTACTTC	CASSRLDRGREETQYF
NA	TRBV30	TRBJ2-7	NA	TGTGCCTGGGGTCGCCTCGGCAGCCTCCAGATCTACGAGCAGTACTTC	CAWGRLGSLQIYEQYF
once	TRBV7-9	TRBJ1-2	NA	TGTGCCAGCAGCTTAGAGACATATGGCTACACCTTC	CASSLETYGYTF
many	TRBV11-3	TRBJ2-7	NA	TGTGCCAGCAGCTTAGATCCGAACGAGCAGTACTTC	CASSLDPNEQYF
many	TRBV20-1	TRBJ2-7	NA	TGCAGTGTAGGGACGCCAGAGGTCTACGAGCAGTACTTC	CSVGTPEVYEQYF
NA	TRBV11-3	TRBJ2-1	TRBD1	TGTGCCAGCAGCCCCCGGGACAGCTACAATGAGCAGTTCTTC	CASSPRDSYNEQFF